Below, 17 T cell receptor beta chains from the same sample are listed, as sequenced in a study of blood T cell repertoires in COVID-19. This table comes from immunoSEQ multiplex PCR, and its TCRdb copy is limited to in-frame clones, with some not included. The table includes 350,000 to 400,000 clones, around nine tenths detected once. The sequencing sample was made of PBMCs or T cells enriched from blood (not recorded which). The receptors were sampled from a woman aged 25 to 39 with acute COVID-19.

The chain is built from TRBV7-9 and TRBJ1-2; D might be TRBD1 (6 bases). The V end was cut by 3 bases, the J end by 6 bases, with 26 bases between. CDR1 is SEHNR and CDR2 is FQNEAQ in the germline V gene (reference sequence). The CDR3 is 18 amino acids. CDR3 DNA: TGTGCCAGCAGCTTGAAGGACGGACAGTCATTTTTGATGGATGGCTACACCTTC. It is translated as CASSLKDGQSFLMDGYTF.

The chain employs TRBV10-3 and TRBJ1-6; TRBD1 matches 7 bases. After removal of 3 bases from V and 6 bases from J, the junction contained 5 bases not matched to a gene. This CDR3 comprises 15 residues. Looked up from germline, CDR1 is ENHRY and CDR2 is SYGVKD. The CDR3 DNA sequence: TGTGCCATCAGTGACCGACAGGGTGTTAATTCACCCCTCCACTTT. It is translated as CAISDRQGVNSPLHF.

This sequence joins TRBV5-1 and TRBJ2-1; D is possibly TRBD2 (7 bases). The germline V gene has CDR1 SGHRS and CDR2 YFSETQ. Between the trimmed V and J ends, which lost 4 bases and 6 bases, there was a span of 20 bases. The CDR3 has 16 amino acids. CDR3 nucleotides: TGCGCCAGCAGCGGGGAGGGGGGGCACCTCGGCAATGAGCAGTTCTTC. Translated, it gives CASSGEGGHLGNEQFF. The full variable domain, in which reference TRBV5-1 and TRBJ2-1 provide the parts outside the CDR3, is KAGVTQTPRYLIKTRGQQVTLSCSPISGHRSVSWYQQTPGQGLQFLFEYFSETQRNKGNFPGRFSGRQFSNSRSEMNVSTLELGDSALYLCASSGEGGHLGNEQFFGPGTRLTVL.

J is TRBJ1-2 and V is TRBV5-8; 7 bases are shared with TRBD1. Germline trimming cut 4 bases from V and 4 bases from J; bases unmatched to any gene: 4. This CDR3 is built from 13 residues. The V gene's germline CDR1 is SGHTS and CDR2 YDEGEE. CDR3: CASSPQGSYGYTF. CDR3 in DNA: TGTGCCAGCAGCCCACAGGGGAGCTATGGCTACACCTTC. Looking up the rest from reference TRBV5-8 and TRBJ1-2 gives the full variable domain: EAGVTQSPTHLIKTRGQQATLRCSPISGHTSVYWYQQALGLGLQFLLWYDEGEERNRGNFPPRFSGRQFPNYSSELNVNALELEDSALYLCASSPQGSYGYTFGSGTRLTVV.

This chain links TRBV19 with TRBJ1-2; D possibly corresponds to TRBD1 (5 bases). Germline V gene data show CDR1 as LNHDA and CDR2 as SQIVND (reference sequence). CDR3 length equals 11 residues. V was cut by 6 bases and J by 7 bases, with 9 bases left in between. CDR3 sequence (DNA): TGTGCCAGTAGCCCAGGGTTTGGCTACACCTTC. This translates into CASSPGFGYTF.

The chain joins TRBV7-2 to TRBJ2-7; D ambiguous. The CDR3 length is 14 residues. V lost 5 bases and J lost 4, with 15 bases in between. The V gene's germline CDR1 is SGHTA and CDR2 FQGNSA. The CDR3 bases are TGTGCCAGCAGCCAAAACAGTAAAACTTACGAGCAGTACTTC. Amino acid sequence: CASSQNSKTYEQYF.

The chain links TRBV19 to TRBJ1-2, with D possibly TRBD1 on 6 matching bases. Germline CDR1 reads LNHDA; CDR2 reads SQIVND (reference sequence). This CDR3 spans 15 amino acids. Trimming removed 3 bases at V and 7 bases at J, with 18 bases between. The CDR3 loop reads CASSIGHQGSGGYTF. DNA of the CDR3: TGTGCCAGTAGTATCGGTCATCAGGGGTCTGGTGGCTACACCTTC.

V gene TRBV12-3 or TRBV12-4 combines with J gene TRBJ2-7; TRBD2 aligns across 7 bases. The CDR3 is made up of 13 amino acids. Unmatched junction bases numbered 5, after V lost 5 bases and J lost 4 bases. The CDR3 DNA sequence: TGTGCCAGCAGTCCGGGACTACAATACGAGCAGTACTTC. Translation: CASSPGLQYEQYF.

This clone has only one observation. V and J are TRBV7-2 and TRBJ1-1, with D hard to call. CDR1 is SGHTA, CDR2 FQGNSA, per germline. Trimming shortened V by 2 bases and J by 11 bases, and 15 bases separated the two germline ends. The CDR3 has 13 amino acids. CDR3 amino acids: CASSLTLFVPAFF. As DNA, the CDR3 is TGTGCCAGCAGCTTAACCCTATTTGTACCGGCTTTCTTT.

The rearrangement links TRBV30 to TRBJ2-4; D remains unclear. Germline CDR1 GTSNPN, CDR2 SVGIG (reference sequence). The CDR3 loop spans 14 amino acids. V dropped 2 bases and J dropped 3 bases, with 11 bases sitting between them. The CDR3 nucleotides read TGTGCCTGGAGTATCTCTTCAGTCAAAAACATTCAGTACTTC. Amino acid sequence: CAWSISSVKNIQYF. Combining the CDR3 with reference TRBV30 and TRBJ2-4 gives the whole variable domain SQTIHQWPATLVQPVGSPLSLECTVEGTSNPNLYWYRQAAGRGLQLLFYSVGIGQISSEVPQNLSASRPQDRQFILSSKKLLLSDSGFYLCAWSISSVKNIQYFGAGTRLSVL.

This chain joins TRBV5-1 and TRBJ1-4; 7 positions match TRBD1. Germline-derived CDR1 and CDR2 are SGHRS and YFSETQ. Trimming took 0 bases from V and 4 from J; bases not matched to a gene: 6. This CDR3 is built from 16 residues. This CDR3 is CASSLAGQRINEKLFF. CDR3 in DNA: TGCGCCAGCAGCTTGGCGGGACAGAGAATTAATGAAAAACTGTTTTTT.

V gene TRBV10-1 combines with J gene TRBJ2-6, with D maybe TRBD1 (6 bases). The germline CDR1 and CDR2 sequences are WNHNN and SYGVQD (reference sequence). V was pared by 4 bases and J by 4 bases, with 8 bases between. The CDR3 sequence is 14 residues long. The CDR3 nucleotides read TGCGCCAGCAGTGCAGGGGCAGGGGCCAACGTCCTGACTTTC. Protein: CASSAGAGANVLTF.

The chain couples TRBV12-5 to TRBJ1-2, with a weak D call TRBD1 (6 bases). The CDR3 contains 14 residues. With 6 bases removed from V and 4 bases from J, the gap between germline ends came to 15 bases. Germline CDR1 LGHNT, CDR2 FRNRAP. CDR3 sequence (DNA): TGTGCTAGTGGCCCAGGACAGCCATCCTATGGCTACACCTTC. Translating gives CASGPGQPSYGYTF.

CDR3 in DNA: TGTGCCAGCACCTTAGCGGGGGGTATGGGGAATGAGCAGTTCTTC. Amino acids: CASTLAGGMGNEQFF. J is TRBJ2-1 and V is TRBV27, with TRBD2 matching 10 bases. Per the germline V gene, CDR1 is MNHEY and CDR2 is SMNVEV (reference sequence). V trimming: 7 bases; J trimming: 7 bases; junction bases outside the gene matches: 10. CDR3 length equals 15 residues.

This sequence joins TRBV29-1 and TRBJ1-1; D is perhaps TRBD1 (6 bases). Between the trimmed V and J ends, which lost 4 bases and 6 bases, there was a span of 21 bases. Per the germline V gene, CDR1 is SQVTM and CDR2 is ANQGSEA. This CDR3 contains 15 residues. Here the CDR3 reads CSVVGARIGGAEAFF. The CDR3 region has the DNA TGCAGCGTTGTGGGGGCTAGGATAGGGGGAGCTGAAGCTTTCTTT.

CDR3 sequence: CASSPYTDTQYF. CDR3 in DNA: TGTGCCAGCAGCCCCTACACAGATACGCAGTATTTT. The J gene is TRBJ2-3, the V gene TRBV9; D uncertain. V lost 4 bases, J lost 2 bases, and 5 bases lay in between. Germline V gene data show CDR1 as SGDLS and CDR2 as YYNGEE. The CDR3 is made up of 12 amino acids.

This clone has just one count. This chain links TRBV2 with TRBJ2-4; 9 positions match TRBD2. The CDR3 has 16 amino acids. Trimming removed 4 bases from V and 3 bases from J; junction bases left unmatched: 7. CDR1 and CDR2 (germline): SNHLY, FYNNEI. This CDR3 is CASSAQGRGGKNIQYF. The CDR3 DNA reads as TGTGCCAGCAGTGCCCAAGGGCGGGGGGGCAAAAACATTCAGTACTTC.